A single sample is the source of the 5 T cell receptor beta chains below, sequenced in a study of technical replicates of blood from several donors (dated by TCRdb to 2016 to 2017). The library was built by means of the immunoSEQ multiplex PCR assay. TCRdb stores this immuneACCESS table with in-frame sequences only. Part of the clones is absent; in the studies checked, under half of the shortfall reflects unresolved V genes, and no reason is known for the rest. This sample is represented by fewer than 100,000 clones; approximately 97% of them were singletons. Of the sample, under 0.3% is held by the ten largest clones. Sequenced sample: T cells isolated from PBMCs. The receptor set was obtained from a human donor in good health.

This rearrangement joins TRBV11-2 to TRBJ2-7, with 7 bases identical to TRBD1. Per germline, CDR1 SGHAT and CDR2 FQNNGV. This CDR3 contains 15 residues. The trim removed 3 bases at V and 2 bases at J, leaving 7 bases unmatched. This CDR3 is CASSLNTGAAYEQYF. CDR3 in DNA: TGTGCCAGCAGCTTGAATACAGGGGCAGCCTACGAGCAGTACTTC.

This clone was seen just once. V and J are TRBV23-1 and TRBJ2-5; a weak D match, TRBD2 (5 bases). TRBV23-1 counts as an open reading frame of uncertain function. V lost 9 bases, J lost 5 bases, and 10 bases lay in between. The CDR3 extends over 11 amino acids. CDR3 bases: TGCGCCAGGACTTCGGGGGAGACCCAGTACTTC. This translates into CARTSGETQYF.

J is TRBJ2-7 and V is TRBV27; unclear D gene. Germline assignment: CDR1 MNHEY and CDR2 SMNVEV (reference sequence). The CDR3 totals 11 residues. Trimming cost V 7 bases and J 9 bases, with 13 bases left between them. In DNA form, the CDR3 reads TGTGCCAGCAAGAACCACTTTTTGCAGTACTTC. Translated: CASKNHFLQYF.

V is TRBV4-1 and J is TRBJ2-3; a weak D match, TRBD1 (5 bases). The germline V and J ends were trimmed by 1 base and 4 bases, with 18 bases remaining between them. The CDR3 has 17 amino acids. Per the germline V gene, CDR1 is MGHRA and CDR2 is YSYEKL. Here the CDR3 reads CASSQVGISIGADTQYF. CDR3 nucleotides: TGCGCCAGCAGCCAAGTAGGGATTTCTATAGGGGCAGATACGCAGTATTTT.

V is TRBV27 and J is TRBJ2-1; perhaps TRBD2 as D (5 bases). This CDR3 is built from 12 residues. V dropped 3 bases and J dropped 7 bases, with 7 bases sitting between them. The germline V gene encodes CDR1 MNHEY and CDR2 SMNVEV (reference sequence). The CDR3 reads CASSFSVNEQFF. The DNA for the CDR3 is TGTGCCAGCAGTTTTAGCGTTAATGAGCAGTTCTTC.